Reported below is one TCR beta chain. Its antigen is not identified. The data stem from a study of T cell responses to AZD1222 COVID-19 vaccine. Sequencing used immunoSEQ multiplex PCR; TCRdb keeps in-frame clones, though not all of them. There are about 150,000 clones in the sample; over 90% occur only once, and about 1.6% lies in the top ten. The V and J ends lost 6 bases and 1 base respectively, with 13 bases between them. The CDR3 spans 14 residues. Germline V gene data show CDR1 as MNHEY and CDR2 as SVGAGI. Study results and limitations: Seropositive status at baseline applied to only five to seven AZD1222 recipients. Donors skewed white British and female; clonal diversity was possibly underestimated. Reports say nearly half of spike-specific TCRs go after unmutated variant regions.

The TCR comes from an adult who received the AZD1222 COVID-19 vaccine. The rearrangement uses TRBV6-5 and TRBJ2-7, with D uncertain. The specimen comprised peripheral blood, sampled 28 days after the second AZD1222 dose. CDR3 sequence reads: CASRPRLSSYEQYF. Here the CDR3 DNA reads TGTGCCAGCAGACCGAGGTTAAGTTCCTACGAGCAGTACTTC.